This TCR beta chain was profiled in a study of T-cell memory formation after mild COVID-19 (dated by TCRdb to the early 2020s). In the study overall: TCR sequence clusters from the two donors were found to be largely donor specific. Longitudinal TCRalpha and TCRbeta repertoire sequencing tracked T-cell clones expanding and contracting after mild COVID-19 in a couple of donors. Two young, previously healthy adult volunteers made up the cohort, one male and one female. Overall study results and their limits: The detection of some responding clones in pre-infection memory suggests that pre-existing cross-reactive memory T cells joined the SARS-CoV-2 response. Balanced CD4/CD8 phenotypes were observed for clones contracting from day 15 to 85, whereas a bias towards CD4+ was observed for a second wave of clones expanding from day 15 to 37. Contracting CD4+ clones appeared mostly in the CM and EM memory subsets, whereas CD8+ clones were enriched in EMRA. Only two mild cases were covered in the study, and larger cohorts including severe cases with pre-infection samples were considered necessary. Whether the second-wave clones peaking on day 37 were SARS-CoV-2 specific was not confirmed.

In its sample, this clonotype was seen many times. Its cognate antigen has yet to be identified. No qualities accompany the bases; no much larger clone lies one base away. Sequenced using an Illumina NovaSeq 6000. Using 5'RACE with constant-segment primers, TCRalpha and TCRbeta cDNA libraries were constructed, with sample barcodes and unique molecular identifiers added in the process. RNA was extracted from every sample with Trizol reagent. Amplification of the libraries took two PCR steps, and the second step added a second sample barcode plus Illumina TruSeq adapters. Libraries were sequenced on an Illumina NovaSeq with 2 x 150 bp paired-end reads. The published analysis was carried out like this. With migec v1.2.7, reads were demultiplexed and then collapsed into UMI-guided consensus sequences. Using mixcr v2.1.11, the UMI consensuses were aligned to TRA and TRB V and J templates and assembled into clonotypes. A clonotype was counted as expanded or contracted only if both edgeR and NoisET called the change significant, with noise models trained on biological replicates. For edgeR calls, the cutoffs were a false discovery rate-adjusted p below 0.01 and a log2 fold-change threshold of 1. As an exploratory analysis of dynamics, max-normalized trajectories of the 1000 most abundant clonotypes were examined by PCA with hierarchical clustering. Separately sequenced CD4+ and CD8+ repertoires were used to assign a CD4 or CD8 phenotype to each responding clone. TCRdb's own reprocessing of the public reads used fastp at Q25 and MiXCR and kept productive beta chains. Identical CDR3 protein sequences are pooled into one entry, listed with their most common genes and DNA. The V and J calls follow TCRdb's processing rather than the paper's. This sample lists about 100,000 distinct CDR3 sequences; over 8.5% were detected once. The ten biggest clones cover approximately 39% of the sample.

PBMCs were isolated by Ficoll-Paque density gradient centrifugation. The germline V gene provides CDR1 SGHDT and CDR2 YYEEEE. The trim is 1 base for V and 0 bases for J, with a gap of 2 bases between the germline ends. The CDR3 has 12 amino acids, counting the end cysteine and phenylalanine. Just the 36-base CDR3 DNA is kept, in frame starting at base 1. This chain is built from TRBV5-6 and TRBJ2-7; no D gene call is confident. This TCR was recovered from a man younger than 35 who had mild COVID-19 (a few samples of this study predate the infection). The sample titles of this study are shuffled in the database, so cell type and time point are left out; the donor was told from shared clones. Sequencing was done on a sample of PBMCs or a T cell subset sorted from them (not recorded which). The bases read TGTGCCAGCAGCTTGAACTCCTACGAGCAGTACTTC. Translated, it reads CASSLNSYEQYF. Here the CDR3 is joined to the reference TRBV5-6 and TRBJ2-7 genes, and the full variable domain is: DAGVTQSPTHLIKTRGQQVTLRCSPKSGHDTVSWYQQALGQGPQFIFQYYEEEERQRGNFPDRFSGHQFPNYSSELNVNALLLGDSALYLCASSLNSYEQYFGPGTRLTVT.